This TCR beta chain was profiled in a study of CD8 T cells in Susac syndrome. The RNA input was about 0.5 to 1 ug, and it was reverse transcribed with random hexamers. It was immunoSEQ multiplex PCR that amplified TCR beta CDR3 across 54 Vbeta and 13 Jbeta. TCRdb re-analysed the immunoSEQ multiplex PCR reads in MiXCR, keeping a single row per CDR3 protein. Among approximately 160,000 distinct CDR3 sequences listed, approximately 95% were seen once. Study-level points and caveats: The CD4+ T cell repertoires in Susac syndrome were not clonally expanded.

Worth noting for this clonotype: Antigen: not known.

Between the trimmed V and J ends, which lost 3 bases and 8 bases, there was a span of 10 bases. Germline V gene data show CDR1 as DFQATT and CDR2 as SNEGSKA (reference sequence). The CDR3 sequence is 11 residues long. Sequencing used CD4+ T cells from PBMCs. The clonotype originates from a human donor with Susac syndrome. The chain joins TRBV20-1 to TRBJ1-2, with D uncertain. CDR3 DNA sequence: TGCAGTGCTAGTGGGAAAGGGGGCTACACCTTC. Translating it yields CSASGKGGYTF.